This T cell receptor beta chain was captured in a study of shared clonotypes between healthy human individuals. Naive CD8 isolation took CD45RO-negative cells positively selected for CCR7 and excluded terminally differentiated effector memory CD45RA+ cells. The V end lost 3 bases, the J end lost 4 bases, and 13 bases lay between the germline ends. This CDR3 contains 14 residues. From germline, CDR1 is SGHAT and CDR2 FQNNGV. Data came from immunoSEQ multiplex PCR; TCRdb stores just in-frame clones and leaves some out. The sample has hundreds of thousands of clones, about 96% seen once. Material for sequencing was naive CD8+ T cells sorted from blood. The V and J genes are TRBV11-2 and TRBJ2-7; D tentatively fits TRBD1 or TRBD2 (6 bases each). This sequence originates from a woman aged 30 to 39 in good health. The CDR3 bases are TGTGCCAGCAGCTTTGGGGGGCCCGGGTACGAGCAGTACTTC. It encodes CASSFGGPGYEQYF.